The 7 T cell receptor beta chains reported below all come from one sample, sequenced in a study of blood T cells in healthy people across ages (dated by TCRdb to between 2015 and 2017). The method behind the library was 5' RACE. The sequencing machine was an Illumina HiSeq 2500. The second PCR ran for roughly 7 to 11 cycles and used a J-beta primer mix along with a sample-barcoded 5' primer. The public sequencing data were trimmed at Q25 with fastp and processed into clonotypes with MiXCR by TCRdb, which kept only in-frame beta chains. Entries that share a CDR3 protein sequence are merged under the most common genes and DNA. In all, the sample holds approximately 1.5 million distinct CDR3 sequences, and about 31% of those were seen once. Clones ranked in the top ten supply 11% of the sample. The sample was blood. Receptor source: a woman aged 25 to 39 in good health.

This clonotype was seen only a few times. The chain carries TRBV29-1 and TRBJ1-5; no clear D. The CDR3 sequence is 13 residues long. The germline V and J ends were trimmed by 2 bases and 7 bases, with 12 bases remaining between them. The germline V gene encodes CDR1 SQVTM and CDR2 ANQGSEA. The CDR3 loop reads CSVESGLGQPQHF. CDR3 nucleotide sequence: TGCAGCGTTGAAAGTGGGTTAGGACAGCCCCAGCATTTT.

The V gene is TRBV18, the J gene TRBJ2-3; weak D call: TRBD2 (5 bases). Germline V gene sequence: CDR1 KGHSH, CDR2 LQKENI. CDR3 length equals 13 residues. V shed 3 bases and J shed 8 bases, with 12 bases lying between them. The DNA for the CDR3 is TGTGCCAGCTCACCTTTACTAGACGGTACGCAGTATTTT. Translating it yields CASSPLLDGTQYF.

The chain is built from TRBV9 and TRBJ2-3, with 8 nucleotides matching TRBD1. With V trimmed by 0 bases and J by 4 bases, 4 bases remained unmatched. This CDR3 comprises 15 residues. Germline lookup yields CDR1 SGDLS and CDR2 YYNGEE. This CDR3 reads CASSVGQGASDTQYF. The CDR3 DNA reads as TGTGCCAGCAGCGTAGGGCAGGGGGCATCAGATACGCAGTATTTT.

This clonotype was recorded a few times. A read error may produce the germline difference seen at one junction end. CDR3 coding DNA: TGTGCCATCAGTGAGCCCGGTGCCCAAGAGGCCCAGTACTTC. This codes for CAISEPGAQEAQYF. The V gene is TRBV10-3, the J gene TRBJ2-5; D gene uncertain. This CDR3 spans 14 amino acids. Germline-derived CDR1 and CDR2 are ENHRY and SYGVKD.

The chain carries TRBV20-1 and TRBJ2-7; 13 bases are a match to TRBD2. CDR3 length: 15 amino acids. V dropped 5 bases and J dropped 3; count of bases not matched to a gene: 7. CDR1 DFQATT and CDR2 SNEGSKA come from the germline V gene (reference sequence). CDR3 protein: CSAAEGLAGLYEQYF. DNA of the CDR3: TGCAGTGCTGCGGAGGGACTAGCGGGGCTCTACGAGCAGTACTTC.

This clonotype has a handful of counts. The chain recombines TRBV3-1 with TRBJ2-3; TRBD1 agrees at 8 bases. This CDR3 is 15 amino acids long. V lost 4 bases, J lost 2 bases, and 5 bases stayed unmatched. Germline V lookup: CDR1 LGHDT, CDR2 YNNKEL (reference sequence). Here the CDR3 reads CASSPGQEHTDTQYF. Written as DNA, the CDR3 is TGTGCCAGCAGCCCGGGACAGGAGCACACAGATACGCAGTATTTT.

V and J are TRBV3-1 and TRBJ2-3; D assignment may be TRBD1 or TRBD2 (7 bases each). The CDR3 spans 16 residues. Looked up from germline, CDR1 is LGHDT and CDR2 is YNNKEL (reference sequence). Deletions cut 1 base from V and 1 base from J, with 12 bases between. The CDR3 DNA reads as TGTGCCAGCAGCCAAGCAGGGGGAGGGGGCACAGATACGCAGTATTTT. Residues: CASSQAGGGGTDTQYF.